Below, 23 T cell receptor beta chains from the same sample are listed, as sequenced in a study of blood T cells in healthy people across ages. Next came a second PCR, run for about 7 to 12 cycles, which used a sample-barcoded 5' primer along with a J-beta primer mix. In TCRdb, the 5' RACE reads were re-called with MiXCR into one record per CDR3 protein. Among around 970,000 distinct CDR3 sequences, roughly 51% were seen once, and the ten largest hold roughly a fifth. Sequencing was carried out using blood. These receptors came from a woman in her sixties in good health.

CDR3 nucleotide sequence: TGTGCCAGCTCACCTCAGCGGGGGTACACAGATACGCAGTATTTT. Protein product: CASSPQRGYTDTQYF. The V call is TRBV18, the J call TRBJ2-3; 8 bases map to TRBD2. J was trimmed by 2 bases and V by 3 bases; bases with no gene match: 4. Germline values: CDR1 KGHSH, CDR2 LQKENI. This CDR3 comprises 15 residues.

The chain couples TRBV5-5 to TRBJ2-4; 7 bases fit TRBD2. Per germline, CDR1 SGHKS and CDR2 YYEKEE (reference sequence). The junction had 14 bases not matched to a gene; V was cut back by 4 bases and J by 1 base. CDR3 length: 18 residues. Written as DNA, the CDR3 is TGTGCCAGCAGCCTCGCTCAGCGGGGCCACGCGGCCAAAAACATTCAGTACTTC. Its translation is CASSLAQRGHAAKNIQYF.

The chain uses TRBV28 and TRBJ2-5, with D unresolved. Trimming removed 2 bases at V and 4 bases at J, with 14 bases between. There are 15 residues in the CDR3. Germline assignment: CDR1 MDHEN and CDR2 SYDVKM. The CDR3 protein is CASSLIQPGRETQYF. The CDR3 DNA sequence: TGTGCCAGCAGTTTAATTCAACCCGGTAGAGAGACCCAGTACTTC.

V is TRBV7-2 and J is TRBJ2-3; 10 nucleotides line up with TRBD1. V lost 2 bases and J lost 6; bases outside the gene matches: 5. CDR3 length equals 15 residues. Germline values: CDR1 SGHTA, CDR2 FQGNSA. As DNA, the CDR3 is TGTGCCAGCAGCTTATCCGGGACAGGGGTGGATACGCAGTATTTT. Translated: CASSLSGTGVDTQYF.

This clonotype was picked up a small number of times. This chain uses TRBV11-2 with TRBJ2-4, with D perhaps TRBD2 (6 bases). CDR3 length: 16 residues. V dropped 5 bases and J dropped 0 bases, with 14 bases sitting between them. In germline, CDR1 is SGHAT, CDR2 FQNNGV. CDR3: CASSPTVGLAKNIQYF. CDR3 DNA sequence: TGTGCCAGCAGCCCTACCGTGGGACTAGCCAAAAACATTCAGTACTTC.

This clonotype has a handful of counts. The chain joins TRBV4-1 to TRBJ2-7; 11 bases are shared with TRBD2. J gave up 5 bases and V 4 bases, and 7 bases lay outside the gene matches. The CDR3 has 15 amino acids. CDR1 MGHRA and CDR2 YSYEKL come from the germline V gene. The CDR3 bases are TGCGCCAGCAGCCCCCGGCTAGCGGGGGGCAACGAGCAGTACTTC. This gives the protein CASSPRLAGGNEQYF.

The chain links TRBV7-9 to TRBJ2-3; TRBD2 might be the D (5 bases). The length of the CDR3 is 15 residues. The V and J ends lost 5 bases and 0 bases respectively, with 12 bases between them. The germline V gene has CDR1 SEHNR and CDR2 FQNEAQ (reference sequence). CDR3 loop: CASSQRRASTDTQYF. CDR3 coding DNA: TGTGCCAGCAGCCAGCGGCGGGCTAGCACAGATACGCAGTATTTT.

This rearrangement joins TRBV29-1 to TRBJ2-7; 8 nucleotides agree with TRBD1. The V and J ends lost 6 bases and 3 bases, in that order; junction bases with no gene match: 10. CDR3 length: 14 residues. In germline, CDR1 is SQVTM, CDR2 ANQGSEA. The CDR3 spells CSVKWGTGLYEQYF. In DNA form, the CDR3 reads TGCAGCGTCAAGTGGGGGACAGGCCTCTACGAGCAGTACTTC.

J is TRBJ1-4 and V is TRBV27; the match to TRBD1 covers 9 bases. The CDR3 is made up of 14 amino acids. Losses at the gene ends were 5 bases for V and 8 bases for J; bases not matched to a gene: 6. Germline V gives CDR1 MNHEY, CDR2 SMNVEV (reference sequence). DNA of the CDR3: TGTGCCAGCAGTCCCGGACAGGGGAAGGAAAAACTGTTTTTT. Protein product: CASSPGQGKEKLFF.

The genes are TRBV18 and TRBJ2-5; a weak D match, TRBD2 (5 bases). Trimming cost V 2 bases and J 11 bases, with 30 bases left between them. CDR3 size: 18 residues. The germline V gene has CDR1 KGHSH and CDR2 LQKENI. The CDR3 here is CASSPEIIGAGSYNEQYF. In DNA form, the CDR3 reads TGTGCCAGCTCACCAGAGATCATAGGTGCGGGCTCCTACAATGAGCAGTACTTC.

Only a few counts were recorded for this clonotype. The chain has TRBV2 and TRBJ1-2; no firm D call. This CDR3 has 13 residues. V lost 6 bases and J lost 4, with 12 bases in between. Germline loops: CDR1 SNHLY, CDR2 FYNNEI. CDR3 in DNA: TGTGCCAGCAGAGGTGACACCACCTATGGCTACACCTTC. It codes for CASRGDTTYGYTF.

The CDR3 DNA reads as TGTGCCAGCAGTTTCGGGAAACCCTACGGCTACACCTTC. Its protein is CASSFGKPYGYTF. This sequence joins TRBV28 and TRBJ1-2; D gene ambiguous. This CDR3 is built from 13 residues. With 3 bases removed from V and 8 bases from J, the gap between germline ends came to 13 bases. Germline V CDR1 and CDR2: MDHEN, SYDVKM.

In nucleotides, the CDR3 is TGTGCCACCAGTGATTGGGGACAAAACACCGGGGAGCTGTTTTTT. Translation gives CATSDWGQNTGELFF. V gene TRBV24-1 combines with J gene TRBJ2-2; D might be TRBD1 (6 bases). The length of the CDR3 is 15 residues. The germline V and J ends were trimmed by 2 bases and 2 bases, with 8 bases remaining between them. CDR1 is KGHDR, CDR2 SFDVKD, per germline.

This clonotype was counted only a few times. V and J are TRBV6-5 and TRBJ1-2, with D perhaps matching TRBD1 (5 bases). The germline V gene has CDR1 MNHEY and CDR2 SVGAGI. The CDR3 contains 15 residues. Between the trimmed V and J ends, which lost 0 bases and 6 bases, there was a span of 14 bases. CDR3 residues: CASSYSWEGGDGYTF. As DNA, the CDR3 is TGTGCCAGCAGTTACTCTTGGGAAGGAGGGGATGGCTACACCTTC.

The chain joins TRBV9 to TRBJ2-7; possible D gene TRBD2, 5 bases. The CDR3 totals 15 residues. Trimming cost V 3 bases and J 3 bases, with 16 bases left between them. Germline CDR1 is SGDLS and CDR2 is YYNGEE. The CDR3: CASSDPRGLNYEQYF. The CDR3 DNA follows: TGTGCCAGCAGCGACCCCAGAGGGCTTAACTACGAGCAGTACTTC.

The chain is built from TRBV18 and TRBJ2-5, with TRBD2 identical over 7 bases. CDR3 length equals 15 residues. V was pared by 0 bases and J by 2 bases, with 3 bases of the junction left unmatched. The germline V gene encodes CDR1 KGHSH and CDR2 LQKENI. CDR3 residues: CASSPPRGKQETQYF. In DNA form, the CDR3 reads TGTGCCAGCTCACCACCGCGGGGGAAACAAGAGACCCAGTACTTC.

The chain has TRBV3-1 and TRBJ1-4; 12 bases are shared with TRBD1. Germline CDR1 and CDR2: LGHDT and YNNKEL (reference sequence). The CDR3 is made up of 17 amino acids. Trimming took 4 bases from V and 6 from J; bases not matched to a gene: 9. The CDR3 region has the DNA TGTGCCAGCAGCCCTTCGGGACAGGGGGCGCGGGATGAAAAACTGTTTTTT. The encoded protein is CASSPSGQGARDEKLFF.

The chain uses TRBV5-1 and TRBJ2-7; D unresolved. The DNA matches TRBJ2-5 better at its end, which makes the J call doubtful. CDR3 size: 15 residues. Germline CDR1 is SGHRS and CDR2 is YFSETQ. The CDR3 region is CASSLGGELQETQYF. DNA for the CDR3: TGCGCCAGCAGCTTGGGCGGAGAACTACAAGAGACCCAGTACTTC.

The V gene is TRBV27, the J gene TRBJ2-5; D is possibly TRBD2 (5 bases). Germline V CDR1 and CDR2: MNHEY, SMNVEV (reference sequence). Trimming left V 5 bases short and J 4 bases short, with 14 bases between. The CDR3 totals 14 residues. CDR3 coding DNA: TGTGCCAGCAGTCTCCTCGACTACCCAGAGACCCAGTACTTC. Translation gives CASSLLDYPETQYF.

The chain employs TRBV3-1 and TRBJ2-7, with 7 bases aligning to TRBD1. Trimming removed 3 bases from V and 2 bases from J; junction bases left unmatched: 13. The CDR3 is 17 residues long. The germline gives CDR1 LGHDT, CDR2 YNNKEL (reference sequence). The CDR3 reads CASSHLTGVLQAYEQYF. CDR3 DNA sequence: TGTGCCAGCAGCCATTTAACAGGGGTTCTTCAAGCCTACGAGCAGTACTTC.

The chain employs TRBV7-2 and TRBJ1-5; D call uncertain. CDR1 and CDR2 from the germline V gene are SGHTA and FQGNSA. The CDR3 spans 15 residues. Trimming took 5 bases from V and 4 from J, leaving 15 bases between them. CDR3 nucleotide sequence: TGTGCCAGCAGCCCCCGGGCTTTAGATAATCAGCCCCAGCATTTT. Translation gives CASSPRALDNQPQHF.

The chain has TRBV5-5 and TRBJ1-2; a possible D gene is TRBD1 (5 bases). CDR1 SGHKS and CDR2 YYEKEE come from the germline V gene (reference sequence). CDR3 length equals 15 residues. The V and J ends lost 0 bases and 4 bases respectively, with 13 bases between them. Here the CDR3 DNA reads TGTGCCAGCAGCTTGGAGGACCAGGGTGGCTATGGCTACACCTTC. The encoded protein is CASSLEDQGGYGYTF.

Remarks on this clonotype: One end of the junction does not line up with germline, which may come from a read error. J is TRBJ1-1 and V is TRBV28; D is perhaps TRBD1 (6 bases). CDR3 size: 14 residues. Germline assignment: CDR1 MDHEN and CDR2 SYDVKM. CDR3 DNA: TGTGCCAGCAGTCCAATCCGGGACAACAATGAAGCTTTCTTT. It specifies CASSPIRDNNEAFF.